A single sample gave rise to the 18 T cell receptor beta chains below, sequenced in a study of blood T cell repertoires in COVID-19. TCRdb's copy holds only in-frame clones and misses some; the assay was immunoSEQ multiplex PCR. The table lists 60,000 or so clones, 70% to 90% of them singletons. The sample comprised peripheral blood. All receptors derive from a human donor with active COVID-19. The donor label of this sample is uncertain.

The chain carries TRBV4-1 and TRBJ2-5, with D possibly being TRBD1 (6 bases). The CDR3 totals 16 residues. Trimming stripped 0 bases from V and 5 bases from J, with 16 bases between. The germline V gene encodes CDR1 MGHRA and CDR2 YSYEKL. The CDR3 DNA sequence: TGCGCCAGCAGCCAAGATCTCGAGTGGGGGCGGGAGACCCAGTACTTC. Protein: CASSQDLEWGRETQYF.

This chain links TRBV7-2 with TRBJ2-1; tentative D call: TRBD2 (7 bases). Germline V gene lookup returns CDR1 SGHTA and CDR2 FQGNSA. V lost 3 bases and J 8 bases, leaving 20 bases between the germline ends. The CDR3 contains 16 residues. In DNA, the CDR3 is TGTGCCAGCAGCTTGTCCGAAGGGGGGGGGCAGCATGAGCAGTTCTTC. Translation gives CASSLSEGGGQHEQFF.

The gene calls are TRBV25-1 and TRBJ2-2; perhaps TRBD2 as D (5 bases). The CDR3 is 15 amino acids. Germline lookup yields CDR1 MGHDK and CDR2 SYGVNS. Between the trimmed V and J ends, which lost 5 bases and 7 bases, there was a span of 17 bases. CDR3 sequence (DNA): TGTGCCAGCAGTCCCCAACGCGGGTGGGACGGGGAGCTGTTTTTT. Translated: CASSPQRGWDGELFF.

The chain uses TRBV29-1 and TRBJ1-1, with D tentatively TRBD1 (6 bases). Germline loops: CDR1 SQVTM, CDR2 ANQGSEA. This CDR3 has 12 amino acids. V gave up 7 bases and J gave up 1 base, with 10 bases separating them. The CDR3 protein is CSDLQGNTEAFF. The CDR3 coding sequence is TGCAGCGACCTACAGGGGAACACTGAAGCTTTCTTT. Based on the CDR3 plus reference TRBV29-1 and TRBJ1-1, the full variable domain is SAVISQKPSRDICQRGTSLTIQCQVDSQVTMMFWYRQQPGQSLTLIATANQGSEATYESGFVIDKFPISRPNLTFSTLTVSNMSPEDSSIYLCSDLQGNTEAFFGQGTRLTVV.

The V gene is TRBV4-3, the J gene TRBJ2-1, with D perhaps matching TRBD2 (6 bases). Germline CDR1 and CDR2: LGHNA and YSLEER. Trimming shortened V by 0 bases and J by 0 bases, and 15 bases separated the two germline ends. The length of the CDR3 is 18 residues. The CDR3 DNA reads TGCGCCAGCAGCCAAGAGGATCTAGCGCAGGTCTCCTACAATGAGCAGTTCTTC. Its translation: CASSQEDLAQVSYNEQFF.

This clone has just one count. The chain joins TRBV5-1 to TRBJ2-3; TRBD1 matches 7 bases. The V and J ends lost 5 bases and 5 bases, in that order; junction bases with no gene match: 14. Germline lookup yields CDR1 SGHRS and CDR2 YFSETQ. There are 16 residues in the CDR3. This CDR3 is CASSLDRVANRDTQYF. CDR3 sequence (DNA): TGCGCCAGCAGTCTCGACAGGGTAGCCAACAGAGATACGCAGTATTTT.

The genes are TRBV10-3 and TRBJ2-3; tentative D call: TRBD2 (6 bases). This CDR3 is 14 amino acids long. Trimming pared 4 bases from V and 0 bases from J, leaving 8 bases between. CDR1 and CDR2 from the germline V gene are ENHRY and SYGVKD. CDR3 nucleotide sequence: TGTGCCATCAGTGGGGGACTCAGCACAGATACGCAGTATTTT. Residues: CAISGGLSTDTQYF.

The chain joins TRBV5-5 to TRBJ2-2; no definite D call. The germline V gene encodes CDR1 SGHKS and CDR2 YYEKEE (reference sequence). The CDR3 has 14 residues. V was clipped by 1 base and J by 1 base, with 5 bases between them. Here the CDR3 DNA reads TGTGCCAGCAGCTTGCCAGGGAACACCGGGGAGCTGTTTTTT. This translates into CASSLPGNTGELFF.

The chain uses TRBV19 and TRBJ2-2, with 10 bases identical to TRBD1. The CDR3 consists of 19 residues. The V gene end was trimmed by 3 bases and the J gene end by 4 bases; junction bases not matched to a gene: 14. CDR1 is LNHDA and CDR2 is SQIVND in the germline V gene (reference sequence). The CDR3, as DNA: TGTGCCAGTAGTATCGTTGTGTTTAGGGGACAGGGGATCACCGGGGAGCTGTTTTTT. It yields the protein CASSIVVFRGQGITGELFF.

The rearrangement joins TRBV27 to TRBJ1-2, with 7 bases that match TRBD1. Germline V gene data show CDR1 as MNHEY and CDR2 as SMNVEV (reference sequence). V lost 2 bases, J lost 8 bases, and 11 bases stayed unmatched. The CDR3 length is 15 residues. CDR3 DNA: TGTGCCAGCAGTTTAGTGGGCAGGGGGACCGACGGCTACACCTTC. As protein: CASSLVGRGTDGYTF.

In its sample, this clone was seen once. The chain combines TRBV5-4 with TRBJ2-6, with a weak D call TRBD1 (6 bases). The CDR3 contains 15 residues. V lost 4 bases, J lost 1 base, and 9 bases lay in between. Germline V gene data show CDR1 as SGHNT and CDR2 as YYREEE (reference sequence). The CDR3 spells CASSRQVSGANVLTF. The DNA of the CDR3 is TGTGCCAGCAGCCGACAGGTGTCTGGGGCCAACGTCCTGACTTTC.

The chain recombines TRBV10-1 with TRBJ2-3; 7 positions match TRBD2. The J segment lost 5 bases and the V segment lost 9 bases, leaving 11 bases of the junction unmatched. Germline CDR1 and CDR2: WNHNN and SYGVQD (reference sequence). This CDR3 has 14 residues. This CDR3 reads CASSSGTTIDTQYF. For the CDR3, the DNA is TGCGCCAGTTCATCCGGGACTACAATAGATACGCAGTATTTT.

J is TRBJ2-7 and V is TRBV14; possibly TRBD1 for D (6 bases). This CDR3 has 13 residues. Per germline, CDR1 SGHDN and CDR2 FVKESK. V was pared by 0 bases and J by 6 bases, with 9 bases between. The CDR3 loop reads CASSQDRGSEQYF. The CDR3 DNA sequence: TGTGCCAGCAGCCAAGATAGGGGGTCCGAGCAGTACTTC. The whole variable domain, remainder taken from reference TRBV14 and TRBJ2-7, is EAGVTQFPSHSVIEKGQTVTLRCDPISGHDNLYWYRRVMGKEIKFLLHFVKESKQDESGMPNNRFLAERTGGTYSTLKVQPAELEDSGVYFCASSQDRGSEQYFGPGTRLTVT.

The CDR3 DNA reads as TGTGCCAGCAGCTTAGCACAGGACAGGATGTCTGAAGCTTTCTTT. Its translation: CASSLAQDRMSEAFF. This chain joins TRBV7-8 and TRBJ1-1; 7 bases fit TRBD1. Germline V lookup: CDR1 SGHVS, CDR2 FQNEAQ. The CDR3 loop spans 15 amino acids. V trimming: 0 bases; J trimming: 6 bases; junction bases outside the gene matches: 7.

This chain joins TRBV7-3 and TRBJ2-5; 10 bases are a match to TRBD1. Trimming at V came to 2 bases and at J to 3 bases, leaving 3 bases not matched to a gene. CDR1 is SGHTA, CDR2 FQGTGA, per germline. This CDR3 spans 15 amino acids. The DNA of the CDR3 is TGTGCCAGCAGCTTAGTCGGGACAGGGGAAGAGACCCAGTACTTC. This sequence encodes CASSLVGTGEETQYF.

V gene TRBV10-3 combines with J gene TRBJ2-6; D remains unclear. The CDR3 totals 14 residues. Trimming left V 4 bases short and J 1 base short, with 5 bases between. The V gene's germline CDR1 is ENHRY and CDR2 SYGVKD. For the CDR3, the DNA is TGTGCCATCAGTGCCACTTCTGGGGCCAACGTCCTGACTTTC. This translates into CAISATSGANVLTF.

CDR3 protein: CASSYEGSVSYTF. CDR3 DNA sequence: TGTGCCAGCAGTTACGAGGGTTCAGTTAGTTACACCTTC. V usage is TRBV6-5 and J usage is TRBJ1-2; D is unresolved. Germline CDR1 and CDR2: MNHEY and SVGAGI. V was pared by 2 bases and J by 11 bases, with 15 bases between. This CDR3 has 13 residues.

DNA for the CDR3: TGCAGCGTCTGGTATGAGAGACAGGCCTCCTACGAGCAGTACTTC. It encodes CSVWYERQASYEQYF. The rearrangement uses TRBV29-1 and TRBJ2-7; D perhaps matches TRBD1 (6 bases). The germline CDR1 and CDR2 sequences are SQVTM and ANQGSEA. Trimming took off 6 bases at V and 0 bases at J, with 18 bases between the two ends. The CDR3 sequence is 15 residues long.